One sample yielded the 23 T cell receptor beta chains listed below, sequenced in a study of response to subunit inactivated influenza vaccine. TCRdb redid the calling of the RT-PCR reads with MiXCR, one entry per CDR3 protein. The sample carries roughly 710,000 distinct CDR3 sequences, 11% to 15% recorded once. The sequencing here drew on PBMCs from blood, taken roughly 2 weeks before vaccination. The receptors originated from a man aged 50 or older who received an inactivated influenza vaccine.

V is TRBV7-2 and J is TRBJ1-2, with 7 nucleotides matching TRBD1. The V and J ends lost 5 bases and 4 bases, in that order; junction bases with no gene match: 16. CDR1 and CDR2 (germline): SGHTA, FQGNSA. The CDR3 sequence is 17 residues long. Written as DNA, the CDR3 is TGTGCCAGCAGCCTACTACGAGGGGGCGGGACTCTCTATGGCTACACCTTC. Its protein is CASSLLRGGGTLYGYTF.

The DNA for the CDR3 is TGTGCCAGCAGCCCCCAGGACCGAGGGGATACGCAGTATTTT. Amino acids: CASSPQDRGDTQYF. This chain links TRBV7-6 with TRBJ2-3; TRBD2 is a possible D gene (5 bases). This CDR3 contains 14 residues. The germline V gene has CDR1 SGHVS and CDR2 FNYEAQ. Trimming cost V 5 bases and J 6 bases, with 15 bases left between them.

This clonotype was detected only a few times. This sequence joins TRBV15 and TRBJ1-4, with 9 bases lining up with TRBD1. The CDR3 contains 15 residues. Trimming cost V 1 base and J 7 bases; bases outside gene matches: 4. Germline V gene data show CDR1 as LNHNV and CDR2 as YYDKDF (reference sequence). CDR3 coding DNA: TGTGCCACCAGCAGAGTACAGGGGGCGTTTGAAAAACTGTTTTTT. Translated, it gives CATSRVQGAFEKLFF.

In this sample, this clonotype turned up a few times. V is TRBV6-2 or TRBV6-3 and J is TRBJ1-1; D remains unclear. The germline V and J ends were trimmed by 0 bases and 1 base, with 12 bases remaining between them. The CDR3 totals 16 residues. In germline, CDR1 is MNHEY, CDR2 SVGEGT. CDR3 in amino acids: CASSYSRSLGNTEAFF. The DNA of the CDR3 is TGTGCCAGCAGTTACTCTCGGTCCTTGGGGAACACTGAAGCTTTCTTT.

This clonotype was observed many times. The J gene is TRBJ2-7, the V gene TRBV29-1; TRBD1 matches 9 bases. In germline, CDR1 is SQVTM, CDR2 ANQGSEA. V lost 6 bases and J lost 2; bases outside the gene matches: 11. The CDR3 extends over 15 amino acids. In nucleotides, the CDR3 is TGCAGCGTCGCACCCGGGACAGGGAATCCCTACGAGCAGTACTTC. Protein sequence: CSVAPGTGNPYEQYF.

This sequence joins TRBV12-3 or TRBV12-4 and TRBJ1-6, with D maybe TRBD1 (5 bases). CDR3 length: 14 amino acids. V was pared by 3 bases and J by 6 bases, with 9 bases between. For the CDR3, the DNA is TGTGCCAGCAGTTTTGTGGGGGGTAATTCACCCCTCCACTTT. As protein: CASSFVGGNSPLHF.

This clonotype was picked up a small number of times. A much larger clone sits a single nucleotide away, making a read error possible. The rearrangement joins TRBV7-8 to TRBJ2-2; D ambiguous. The germline gives CDR1 SGHVS, CDR2 FQNEAQ. Trimming left V 1 base short and J 0 bases short, with 3 bases between. CDR3 length: 14 residues. CDR3 bases: TGTGCCAGCAGCTTAGTCCCGAACACCGGGGAGCTGTTTTTT. Its protein product is CASSLVPNTGELFF.

This chain links TRBV12-3 or TRBV12-4 with TRBJ1-1; possibly TRBD1 for D (5 bases). The V gene lost 7 bases and the J gene lost 5 bases, with 8 bases spanning the gap. The CDR3 has 11 amino acids. The DNA of the CDR3 is TGTGCCAGCACAGGGATTACTGAAGCTTTCTTT. Translating it yields CASTGITEAFF.

Details on this clonotype: It may be a read error: a sequence one base away is much more abundant. The gene calls are TRBV7-2 and TRBJ2-3, with D possibly TRBD1 on 6 matching bases. The CDR3 is made up of 14 amino acids. CDR1 and CDR2 (germline): SGHTA, FQGNSA. Trimming shortened V by 5 bases and J by 5 bases, and 14 bases separated the two germline ends. CDR3 in amino acids: CASSQGLIIDTQYF. The CDR3 DNA reads TGTGCCAGCAGCCAGGGGCTAATAATAGATACGCAGTATTTT.

This rearrangement joins TRBV14 to TRBJ2-2; 7 bases are a match to TRBD2. Looked up from germline, CDR1 is SGHDN and CDR2 is FVKESK. CDR3 length equals 17 residues. Trimming at V came to 1 base and at J to 1 base, leaving 6 bases not matched to a gene. CDR3 residues: CASSQGSLAGNTGELFF. Written as DNA, the CDR3 is TGTGCCAGCAGCCAAGGATCCTTAGCGGGGAACACCGGGGAGCTGTTTTTT.

The sample holds many counts of this clonotype. The DNA for the CDR3 is TGTGCCAGCAGCGACAACAGGGCTGAAAAACTGTTTTTT. Residues: CASSDNRAEKLFF. The chain combines TRBV7-6 with TRBJ1-4, with a possible D match to TRBD1 (6 bases). The CDR3 length is 13 residues. From germline, CDR1 is SGHVS and CDR2 FNYEAQ. The V gene lost 5 bases and the J gene lost 7 bases, with 11 bases spanning the gap.

This sequence joins TRBV9 and TRBJ2-7; D may be TRBD2 (6 bases). Germline assignment: CDR1 SGDLS and CDR2 YYNGEE. The CDR3 runs to 15 residues. The V end was cut by 4 bases, the J end by 0 bases, with 14 bases between. The DNA for the CDR3 is TGTGCCAGCAGCCCGGGGAGCGGGTCCTCCTACGAGCAGTACTTC. Translating gives CASSPGSGSSYEQYF.

CDR3 coding DNA: TGCAGTGCTAGAGATCTAGCGGGAGGGCCCTACGAGCAGTACTTC. Translated: CSARDLAGGPYEQYF. The chain employs TRBV20-1 and TRBJ2-7, with TRBD2 identical over 12 bases. The length of the CDR3 is 15 residues. V shed 0 bases, J shed 2 bases, and the junction held 2 bases outside the gene matches. Germline CDR1 and CDR2: DFQATT and SNEGSKA (reference sequence).

V and J are TRBV24-1 and TRBJ2-3; the match to TRBD2 covers 7 bases. Germline values: CDR1 KGHDR, CDR2 SFDVKD. J lost 0 bases, V lost 6 bases, and 8 bases had no gene match. The length of the CDR3 is 16 residues. The CDR3 region has the DNA TGTGCCACCAGTTGGGGAGCGGGGAGAAGCACAGATACGCAGTATTTT. Translating it yields CATSWGAGRSTDTQYF.

The rearrangement uses TRBV6-2 or TRBV6-3 and TRBJ2-1, with TRBD1 matching 7 bases. The germline CDR1 and CDR2 sequences are MNHEY and SVGEGT. V shed 2 bases and J 11 bases; nucleotides not matched to a gene: 9. The CDR3 extends over 14 amino acids. CDR3 nucleotide sequence: TGTGCCAGCAGTTACGAACAGGGGCTCGGGAAGCAGTTCTTC. Amino acid sequence: CASSYEQGLGKQFF.

This clonotype was observed a few times. The rearrangement links TRBV11-2 to TRBJ2-5, with D perhaps assigned TRBD1 or TRBD2 (6 bases each). The CDR3 runs to 16 residues. The germline gives CDR1 SGHAT, CDR2 FQNNGV. Trimming stripped 1 base from V and 5 bases from J, with 17 bases between. The CDR3: CASSLVGGGQGETQYF. CDR3 nucleotides: TGTGCCAGCAGCTTAGTAGGGGGAGGACAAGGGGAGACCCAGTACTTC.

To note about this clonotype: With a much larger clone just one base away, this may be a read error. The J gene is TRBJ2-1, the V gene TRBV5-1; the D gene is possibly TRBD1 (5 bases). Germline V gives CDR1 SGHRS, CDR2 YFSETQ. CDR3 length: 14 amino acids. The CDR3 DNA follows: TGCGCCATCAGCTTGGGGCCCGCGTCCAATGAGCAGTTCTTC. It codes for CAISLGPASNEQFF. Complete variable domain (other parts from reference TRBV5-1 and TRBJ2-1): KAGVTQTPRYLIKTRGQQVTLSCSPISGHRSVSWYQQTPGQGLQFLFEYFSETQRNKGNFPGRFSGRQFSNSRSEMNVSTLELGDSALYLCAISLGPASNEQFFGPGTRLTVL.

In this sample, this clonotype turned up many times. The genes are TRBV7-2 and TRBJ1-2; D is unclear. CDR1 is SGHTA, CDR2 FQGNSA, per germline. CDR3 length: 13 residues. The V gene lost 4 bases and the J gene lost 7 bases, with 13 bases spanning the gap. This CDR3 reads CASSSPRRFGYTF. The DNA of the CDR3 is TGTGCCAGCAGCTCCCCCCGCAGGTTTGGCTACACCTTC.

This clonotype was recorded a few times. The CDR3, as DNA: TGTGCCAGCAGCTTATCGTCAGGGAGGGAGCTGTTTTTT. This sequence encodes CASSLSSGRELFF. The V and J genes are TRBV7-2 and TRBJ2-2, with D possibly being TRBD1 (5 bases). Between the trimmed V and J ends, which lost 2 bases and 9 bases, there was a span of 10 bases. Germline V gene lookup returns CDR1 SGHTA and CDR2 FQGNSA. This CDR3 has 13 amino acids.

This clonotype was found a few times. V gene TRBV20-1 combines with J gene TRBJ1-5; TRBD1 is a possible D gene (5 bases). In germline, CDR1 is DFQATT, CDR2 SNEGSKA (reference sequence). This CDR3 has 14 residues. The germline V and J ends were trimmed by 5 bases and 2 bases, with 13 bases remaining between them. The CDR3 reads CSAFGTEGNQPQHF. The CDR3 DNA reads as TGCAGTGCTTTCGGGACCGAGGGCAATCAGCCCCAGCATTTT.

This clonotype was seen ten or more times. The chain links TRBV5-5 to TRBJ2-7; 11 bases are shared with TRBD2. CDR3 length: 15 residues. Unmatched junction bases numbered 5, after V lost 4 bases and J lost 2 bases. CDR1 is SGHKS and CDR2 is YYEKEE in the germline V gene (reference sequence). The CDR3 bases are TGTGCCAGCAGCGAGAGACTAGCGGGAACCTACGAGCAGTACTTC. It specifies CASSERLAGTYEQYF.

The chain has TRBV12-3 or TRBV12-4 and TRBJ2-5; D possibly uses TRBD1 or TRBD2 (5 bases each). The CDR3 totals 15 residues. Trimming shortened V by 6 bases and J by 4 bases, and 18 bases separated the two germline ends. CDR3 sequence: CASSTPGTVRETQYF. CDR3 nucleotides: TGTGCCAGCAGCACCCCCGGGACCGTCCGAGAGACCCAGTACTTC.

Many counts were recorded for this clonotype. The chain links TRBV7-9 to TRBJ1-3; D uncertain. V lost 4 bases and J 9 bases, leaving 7 bases between the germline ends. Germline V CDR1 and CDR2: SEHNR, FQNEAQ (reference sequence). The CDR3 contains 11 residues. CDR3 in amino acids: CASSSPVTIYF. Here the CDR3 DNA reads TGTGCCAGCAGCTCACCCGTCACCATATATTTT.